This entry features one TCR beta chain sequence. The data derive from a study of blood T cell repertoires in COVID-19. Original processing notes: The authors estimated nucleated cell counts from reference gene primer amplification. The repertoire was sequenced with immunoSEQ multiplex PCR; TCRdb's copy has only in-frame clones and lacks some. That table furnishes V, J and clone size, whereas the DNA furnished D and trimming. The data contain 200,000 to 250,000 clones, 90% of them singletons. Cohorts were determined from participant-reported clinical history. All exposed participants met a person with COVID-19 within 2 weeks before entering the study. The length of the CDR3 is 18 residues. Germline-derived CDR1 and CDR2 are SGHAT and FQNNGV. V trimming: 4 bases; J trimming: 1 base; junction bases outside the gene matches: 9.

The TCR originated in a young man who had been exposed to COVID-19. Sequenced sample: PBMCs or T cells enriched from blood (not recorded which). The chain joins TRBV11-2 to TRBJ2-1; TRBD2 agrees at 11 bases. CDR3 loop: CASSSRVSGGVSYNEQFF. CDR3 nucleotide sequence: TGTGCCAGCAGCTCCCGGGTTAGCGGGGGGGTGTCCTACAATGAGCAGTTCTTC.